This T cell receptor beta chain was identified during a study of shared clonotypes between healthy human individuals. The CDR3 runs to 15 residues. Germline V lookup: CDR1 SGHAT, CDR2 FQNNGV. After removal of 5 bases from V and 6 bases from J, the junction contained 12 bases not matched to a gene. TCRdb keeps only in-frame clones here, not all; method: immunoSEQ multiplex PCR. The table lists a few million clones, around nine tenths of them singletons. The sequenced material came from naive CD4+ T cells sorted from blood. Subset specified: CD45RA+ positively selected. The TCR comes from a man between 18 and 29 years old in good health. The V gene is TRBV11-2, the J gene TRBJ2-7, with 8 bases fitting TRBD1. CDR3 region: CASSPDRDRPFEQYF. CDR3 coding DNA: TGTGCCAGCAGCCCCGACCGGGACAGGCCTTTCGAGCAGTACTTC.